This T cell receptor beta chain was sequenced in a study of regulatory T cells in long-lasting Graves disease. General study points: Persistent disease was associated with favored TRBV28 usage and with favored use of TRBJ1-2 and TRBJ2-5.

Germline V gene data show CDR1 as SGHAT and CDR2 as FQNNGV. The length of the CDR3 is 16 residues. Trimming cost V 5 bases and J 3 bases; bases outside gene matches: 8. In its sample, this clonotype was seen many times. As yet, its antigen is unknown. In building TCR beta libraries, iRepertoire HTBI primers were used together with Arm-PCR of CDR3 regions. MiXCR, applied by TCRdb to the multiplex PCR reads, yields one record per CDR3 protein. The repertoire has about 450,000 distinct CDR3 sequences, about 15% of them found once; the top ten carry roughly 18%. Specified time point: newly diagnosed GD, antithyroid drugs for less than 3 months. PBMC RNA served as the TCR library source. The same sample was also used in a study of T cells in Graves' hyperthyroidism and ophthalmopathy. That publication notes: A patient was excluded if there was uncontrolled infection, other autoimmune disease, pregnancy or lactation. Expanded thyroid clonotypes (above 0.001) were mostly also found in blood. Ophthalmopathy was distinguished from stable hyperthyroidism by 13 V-J signatures.

The input for sequencing was peripheral blood mononuclear cells (PBMCs), taken at new diagnosis, from a patient treated with antithyroid drugs. V gene TRBV11-2 combines with J gene TRBJ2-7; 12 bases line up with TRBD2. The sequence was collected from a woman in her forties or fifties with Graves disease. The CDR3 DNA follows: TGTGCCAGCAGCCTAAGGACTAGCGGGGTGTACTACGAGCAGTACTTC. Translating gives CASSLRTSGVYYEQYF. The full variable domain, rest sourced from reference TRBV11-2 and TRBJ2-7, is EAGVAQSPRYKIIEKRQSVAFWCNPISGHATLYWYQQILGQGPKLLIQFQNNGVVDDSQLPKDRFSAERLKGVDSTLKIQPAKLEDSAVYLCASSLRTSGVYYEQYFGPGTRLTVT.